The sequence of this T cell receptor (beta chain) was determined in a study of graft-versus-host responses after intestinal transplantation (dated by TCRdb to the early 2020s). For the study in its entirety: Multivisceral, liver-intestinal, or isolated intestinal transplants were received by the recipients. Alloreactive clones were identified by sequencing pre-transplant mixed lymphocyte reaction products and comparing these products with unstimulated pre-transplant donor and recipient T cells. Samples from a few later patients were sequenced in-house on an Illumina MiSeq with MiXCR processing rather than by the commercial service. A peak of at least 4% donor T cells among recipient peripheral blood mononuclear cells was the definition used for donor T cell macrochimerism. A cohort of around 25 intestinal transplant recipients, including one retransplant, was enrolled, and 3 patients lacking pretransplant specimens were excluded. After intestinal transplantation, graft-versus-host and host-versus-graft alloreactive T cell clones were followed in the graft, circulation and bone marrow using bulk TCR-beta CDR3 sequencing. Every recipient was given anti-thymocyte globulin induction, followed by approximately 3 years of maintenance tacrolimus and steroids. Beyond this particular receptor, the publication reports: The relatively low number and heterogeneity of intestinal transplant patients limited the conclusions. GvH clones were detected in recipient bone marrow, and some of these GvH clones were observed earlier in ileal mucosa or blood, consistent with an intestinal mucosal origin. Peak levels of circulating GvH clones were associated with declines in HvG clones early after transplant. In the allografts of patients with donor T cell macrochimerism, GvH to HvG T cell clonal ratios were high.

Turning to this clone: Its target antigen remains unknown. No qualities accompany the bases; no much larger clone lies one base away.

What this sample's time point label stands for: cells obtained before transplantation from donor or recipient. CD3+CD4+ and CD3+CD8+ populations were FACS-sorted from unstimulated pre-transplant donor and recipient cells taken from spleen or lymph nodes. The library was prepared using the immunoSEQ multiplex PCR assay. In most patients, genomic DNA was isolated using the Qiagen DNeasy Blood and Tissue Kit and sent frozen to Adaptive Biotechnologies for TCR sequencing. For most patients, high-throughput TCR-beta CDR3 sequencing of genomic DNA was performed by Adaptive Biotechnologies. Per the original workflow: TCR sequencing data were retrieved from Adaptive's ImmunoSEQ software for 18 patients, whereas three other patients were processed with MiXCR and VDJtools. To correct CD4 versus CD8 sorting errors, any sequence found in both subsets at a frequency ratio below 5:1 was removed. CDR3 nucleotide sequences shared by donor and recipient were removed because the origin of these sequences could not be assigned. At least 2-fold expansion over unstimulated cells and a minimum CFSE-low frequency of 0.002% (template counts) or 0.001% (read counts) were required for clones to be classified as alloreactive. Clones were considered mappable if detected in sequenced pre-transplant spleen, lymph node, or MLR CFSE-low populations of the donor or recipient. Cumulative frequency of alloreactive clones was calculated as a percentage of all sequences weighted by copy number. This immuneACCESS table, as held by TCRdb, lists in-frame sequences with V and J called but not all clones. Of the missing ones, under half trace to an unresolved V gene in checked studies; the others have no known cause. From that table come the V and J calls and clone size; the DNA was used to work out D and trimming. The sample table lists 90,000 to 95,000 clones, 80% to 95% of them with a count of one. The ten largest clones take up over 0.45% of the sample.

The CDR3 runs 14 residues from the cysteine to the phenylalanine. Only the CDR3 DNA is retained, 42 bases long and in frame from the first base. Unmatched junction bases come to 6, with V trimmed by 4 bases and J by 6 bases. The germline V gene (reference sequence) provides CDR1 LNHDA and CDR2 SQIVND. The receptor's source is a human donor who received an intestinal transplant. The sample in question was unstimulated CD8+ T cells sorted from spleen or lymph node cells, obtained before intestinal transplant. The rearrangement combines TRBV19 with TRBJ2-7, with 10 bases in between that match TRBD2. Read as DNA, the sequence is TGTGCCAGTAGTAATCTAGCGGGGGCCCGCGAGCAGTACTTC. The translation is CASSNLAGAREQYF.